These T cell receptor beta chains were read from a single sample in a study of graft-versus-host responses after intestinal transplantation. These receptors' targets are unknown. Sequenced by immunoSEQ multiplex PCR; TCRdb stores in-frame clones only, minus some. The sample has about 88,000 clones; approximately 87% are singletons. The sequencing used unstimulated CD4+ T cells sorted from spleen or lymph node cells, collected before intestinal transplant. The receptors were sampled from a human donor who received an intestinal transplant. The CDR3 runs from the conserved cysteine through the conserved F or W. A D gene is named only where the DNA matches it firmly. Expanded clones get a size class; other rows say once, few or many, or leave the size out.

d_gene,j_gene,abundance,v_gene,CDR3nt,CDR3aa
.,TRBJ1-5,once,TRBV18,TGTGCCAGCTCCCTGGACGCGGGCGCGGCTCAGCCCCAGCATTTT,CASSLDAGAAQPQHF
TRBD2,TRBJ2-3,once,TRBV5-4,TGTGCCAGCAGCCGCCCACTAGCGGGGTTAGGAGATACGCAGTATTTT,CASSRPLAGLGDTQYF
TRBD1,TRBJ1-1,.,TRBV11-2,TGTGCCAGCAGCACAGGGGTAAACACTGAAGCTTTCTTT,CASSTGVNTEAFF
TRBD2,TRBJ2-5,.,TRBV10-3,TGTGCCATCAGTGAAGGGCTAGCGGGGGGCCAAGAGACCCAGTACTTC,CAISEGLAGGQETQYF
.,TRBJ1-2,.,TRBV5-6,TGTGCCAGCAGCTTGGGACAAGTCTATGGCTACACCTTC,CASSLGQVYGYTF
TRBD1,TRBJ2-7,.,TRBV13,TGTGCCAGCGGGCCACAGGGGATCTCCGAGCAGTACTTC,CASGPQGISEQYF
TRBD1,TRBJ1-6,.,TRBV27,TGTGCCAGCAGTTTCGGGGCAGGGGGTTCACCCCTCCACTTT,CASSFGAGGSPLHF
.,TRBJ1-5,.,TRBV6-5,TGTGCCAGCAGTTACTCGGGGGGTGCGAGCAATCAGCCCCAGCATTTT,CASSYSGGASNQPQHF
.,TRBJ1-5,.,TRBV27,TGTGCCAGCAGTTTTAGGGGCCCACTTGGCAATCAGCCCCAGCATTTT,CASSFRGPLGNQPQHF
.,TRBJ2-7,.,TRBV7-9,TGTGCCAGCTCCGGAGGAACTAGCCGGAGCTCCTACGAGCAGTACTTC,CASSGGTSRSSYEQYF
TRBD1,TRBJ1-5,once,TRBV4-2,TGTGCCAGCAGCCATGGACAGGGTCTAGATAGCAATCAGCCCCAGCATTTT,CASSHGQGLDSNQPQHF
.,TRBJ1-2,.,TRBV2,TGTGCCAGCAGTGAAGTGGGCATCTACACCTTC,CASSEVGIYTF
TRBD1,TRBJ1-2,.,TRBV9,TGTGCCAGCAGCGTAAAGTCGGGGACAGATGGCTACACCTTC,CASSVKSGTDGYTF
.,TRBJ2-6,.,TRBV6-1,TGTGCCAGCAGTGAAGCGCGGTACTCTGGGGCCAACGTCCTGACTTTC,CASSEARYSGANVLTF
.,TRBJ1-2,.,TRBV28,TGTGCCAGCAGTTTGATGTCGGGGGAGGGCTACACCTTC,CASSLMSGEGYTF
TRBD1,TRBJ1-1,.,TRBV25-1,TGTGCCAGCAGTGACCCAGCCCGGGACAGAATATCTGAAGCTTTCTTT,CASSDPARDRISEAFF
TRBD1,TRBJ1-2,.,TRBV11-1,TGTGCCAGCAGCTCGCAGACAGGGAAACCTTATGGCTACACCTTC,CASSSQTGKPYGYTF
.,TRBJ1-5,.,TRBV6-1,TGTGCCAGCAGGTTCGATCAGCCCCAGCATTTT,CASRFDQPQHF
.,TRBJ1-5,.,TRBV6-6,TGTGCCAGCAGTCCCACCAACTTGGAGCAGCCCCAGCATTTT,CASSPTNLEQPQHF
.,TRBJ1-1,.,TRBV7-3,TGTGCCAGCAGCTTAATGGAGGGCACTGAAGCTTTCTTT,CASSLMEGTEAFF
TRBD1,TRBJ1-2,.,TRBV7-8,TGTGCCAGCAGCCTAGGGGGACAGGGGGGAGATGGCTACACCTTC,CASSLGGQGGDGYTF
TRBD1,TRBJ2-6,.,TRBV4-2,TGTGCCAGCAGCCAACGGCGGCTAGGGACAGGCGTCTCTGGGGCCAACGTCCTGACTTTC,CASSQRRLGTGVSGANVLTF
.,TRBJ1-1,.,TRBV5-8,TGTGCCAGCAGCTTGTGGAGGGGCCAACAAGGGAACACTGAAGCTTTCTTT,CASSLWRGQQGNTEAFF
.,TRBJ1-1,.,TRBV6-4,TGTGCCAGCAGTGACTCACGAGGCACTGAAGCTTTCTTT,CASSDSRGTEAFF
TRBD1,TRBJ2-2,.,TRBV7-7,TGTGCTAGCAAAAACAGGGGCACCGGGGAGCTGTTTTTT,CASKNRGTGELFF
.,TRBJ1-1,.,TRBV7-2,TGTGCCAGCAGCTCGGACAGAAACACTGAAGCTTTCTTT,CASSSDRNTEAFF
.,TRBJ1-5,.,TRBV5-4,TGTGCCAGCAGCTCCTGGGGCCTTGGTCAGCCCCAGCATTTT,CASSSWGLGQPQHF
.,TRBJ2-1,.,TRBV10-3,TGTGCCATCAGCGTCCTCAGCCTAGAGGGTGAGCAGTTCTTC,CAISVLSLEGEQFF
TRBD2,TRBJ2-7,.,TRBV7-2,TGTGCCAGCAGCCGGGGACTAGCGGGCCCAAGCTCCTACGAGCAGTACTTC,CASSRGLAGPSSYEQYF